The TCR beta chain under discussion was sequenced for a study of human T cells and chemical hapten exposure. Study overall: In the roughly 23-week study, patients were dosed weekly with diphenylcyclopropenone on the scalp throughout. The patch tests put 0.01% DPC on the skin of the upper back and were read 6 days later.

Study observations and caveats: PT1 expanded TCR counts correlated positively with patch test score.

TCRdb reanalysed the RACE reads using MiXCR and keeps one entry per CDR3 protein. Of 70,000 to 90,000 distinct CDR3 sequences in the sample, more than 9% were seen once. Comment on this clonotype: As yet, its antigen is unknown.

The CDR3 sequence is 14 residues long. Germline CDR1 DFQATT, CDR2 SNEGSKA (reference sequence). V was pared by 0 bases and J by 2 bases, with 11 bases between. The time point was: patch test 2, 6 weeks after DPC sensitization. Treatment meaning: therapeutic diphenylcyclopropenone sensitization with weekly scalp DPC. The sequence came from a woman aged 45 to 65 with alopecia areata. Some clones in this sample may be carry-over from other donors' samples. This material consisted of whole blood, taken in connection with sensitization to the hapten diphenylcyclopropenone (DPC). The chain uses TRBV20-1 and TRBJ2-7; tentative D call: TRBD2 (7 bases). Here the CDR3 DNA reads TGCAGTGCTAGAGATGTGGGGGGGCCCTACGAGCAGTACTTC. This codes for CSARDVGGPYEQYF.